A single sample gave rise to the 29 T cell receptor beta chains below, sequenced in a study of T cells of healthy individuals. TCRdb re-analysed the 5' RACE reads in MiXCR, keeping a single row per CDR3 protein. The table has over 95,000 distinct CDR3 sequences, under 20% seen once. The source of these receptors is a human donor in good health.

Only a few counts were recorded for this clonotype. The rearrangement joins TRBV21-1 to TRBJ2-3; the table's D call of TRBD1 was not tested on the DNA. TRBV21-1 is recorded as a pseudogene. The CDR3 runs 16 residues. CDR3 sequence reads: CASSKTGSGRTDTQYF. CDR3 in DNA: TGTGCCAGCAGCAAAACAGGGTCGGGTCGCACAGATACGCAGTATTTT.

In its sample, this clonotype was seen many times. CDR3 DNA sequence: TGTGCCATCACCAGAATGGGGAGGGAGGACGAGCAGTACTTC. Protein sequence: CAITRMGREDEQYF. The V call is TRBV10-3, the J call TRBJ2-7, with TRBD2 matching 7 bases. The V and J ends lost 7 bases and 5 bases, in that order; junction bases with no gene match: 11. Per germline, CDR1 ENHRY and CDR2 SYGVKD. The CDR3 length is 14 residues.

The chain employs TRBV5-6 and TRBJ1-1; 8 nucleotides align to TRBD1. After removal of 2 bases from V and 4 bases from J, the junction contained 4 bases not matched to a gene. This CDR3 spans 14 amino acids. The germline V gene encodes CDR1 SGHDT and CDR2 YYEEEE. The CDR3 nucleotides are TGTGCCAGCAGCTTCCTAGACAGGGGCACTGAAGCTTTCTTT. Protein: CASSFLDRGTEAFF.

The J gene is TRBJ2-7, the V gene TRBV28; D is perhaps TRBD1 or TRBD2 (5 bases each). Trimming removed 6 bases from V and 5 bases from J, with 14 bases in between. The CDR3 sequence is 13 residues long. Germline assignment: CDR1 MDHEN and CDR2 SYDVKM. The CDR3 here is CASSRGRRNEQYF. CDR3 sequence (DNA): TGTGCCAGCAGCCGGGGCAGAAGAAACGAGCAGTACTTC.

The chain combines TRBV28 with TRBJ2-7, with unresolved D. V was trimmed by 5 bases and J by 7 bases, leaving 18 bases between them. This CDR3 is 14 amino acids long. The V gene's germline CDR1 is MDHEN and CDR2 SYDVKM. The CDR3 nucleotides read TGTGCCAGCAGTAATAAGTTGGACGGTGGTGAGCAGTACTTC. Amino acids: CASSNKLDGGEQYF.

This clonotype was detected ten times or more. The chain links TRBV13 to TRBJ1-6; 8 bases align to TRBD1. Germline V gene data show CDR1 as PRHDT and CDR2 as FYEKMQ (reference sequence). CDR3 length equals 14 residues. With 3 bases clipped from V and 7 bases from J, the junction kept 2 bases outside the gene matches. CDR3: CASSFRDRNSPLHF. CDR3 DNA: TGTGCCAGCAGCTTCCGGGACAGGAATTCACCCCTCCACTTT.

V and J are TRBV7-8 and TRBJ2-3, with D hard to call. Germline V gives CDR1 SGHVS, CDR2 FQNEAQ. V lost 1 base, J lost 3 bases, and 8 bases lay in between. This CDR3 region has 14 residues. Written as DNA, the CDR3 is TGTGCCAGCAGCTTAGGCCTCACGACAGATACGCAGTATTTT. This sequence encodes CASSLGLTTDTQYF.

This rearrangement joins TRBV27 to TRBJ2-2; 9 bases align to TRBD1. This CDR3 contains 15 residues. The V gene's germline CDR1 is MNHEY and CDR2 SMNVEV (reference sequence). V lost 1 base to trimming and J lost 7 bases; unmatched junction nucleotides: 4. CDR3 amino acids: CASSLLTGGSGELFF. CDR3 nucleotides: TGTGCCAGCAGTTTATTGACAGGGGGTAGCGGGGAGCTGTTTTTT.

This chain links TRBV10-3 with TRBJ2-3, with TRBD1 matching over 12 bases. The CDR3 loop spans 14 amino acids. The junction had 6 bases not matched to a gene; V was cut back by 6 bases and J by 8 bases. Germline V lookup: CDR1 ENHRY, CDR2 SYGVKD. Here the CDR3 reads CAISGDRGQVTQYF. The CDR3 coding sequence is TGTGCCATCAGCGGGGACAGGGGGCAAGTTACGCAGTATTTT.

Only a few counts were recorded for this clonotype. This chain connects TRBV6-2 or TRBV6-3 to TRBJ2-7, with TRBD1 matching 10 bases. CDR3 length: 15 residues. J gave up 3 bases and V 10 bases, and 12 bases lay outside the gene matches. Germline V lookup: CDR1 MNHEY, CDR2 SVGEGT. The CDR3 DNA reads TGTGCCACCTTAAAAGCTGGGACAGGGGACTACGAGCAGTACTTC. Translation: CATLKAGTGDYEQYF.

CDR3 region: CASSQARETPNTGELFF. The CDR3 nucleotides read TGTGCCAGCAGCCAAGCTCGAGAGACACCAAACACCGGGGAGCTGTTTTTT. The chain joins TRBV4-2 to TRBJ2-2; D uncertain. Between the trimmed V and J ends, which lost 1 base and 2 bases, there was a span of 14 bases. CDR3 size: 17 residues. The germline CDR1 and CDR2 sequences are LGHNA and YNFKEQ.

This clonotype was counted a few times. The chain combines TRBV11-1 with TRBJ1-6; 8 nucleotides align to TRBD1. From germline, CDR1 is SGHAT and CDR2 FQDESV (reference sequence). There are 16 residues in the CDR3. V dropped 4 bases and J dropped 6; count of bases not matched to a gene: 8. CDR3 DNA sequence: TGTGCCAGCAGCTCCCATGGGACAGGTTCTAATTCACCCCTCCACTTT. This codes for CASSSHGTGSNSPLHF.

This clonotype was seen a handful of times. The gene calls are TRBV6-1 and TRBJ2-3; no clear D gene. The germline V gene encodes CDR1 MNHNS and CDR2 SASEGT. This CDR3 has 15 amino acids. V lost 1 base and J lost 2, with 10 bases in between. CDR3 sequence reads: CASSEVSVSTDTQYF. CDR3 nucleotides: TGTGCCAGCAGTGAAGTTTCTGTATCCACAGATACGCAGTATTTT.

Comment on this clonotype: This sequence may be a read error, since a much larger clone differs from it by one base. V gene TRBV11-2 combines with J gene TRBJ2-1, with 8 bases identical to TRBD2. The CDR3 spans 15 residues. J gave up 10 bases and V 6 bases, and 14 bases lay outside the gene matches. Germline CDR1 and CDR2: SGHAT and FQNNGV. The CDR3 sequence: CASSPGPAGVKEQFF. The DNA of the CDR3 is TGTGCCAGCAGTCCGGGACCAGCGGGAGTAAAAGAGCAGTTCTTC.

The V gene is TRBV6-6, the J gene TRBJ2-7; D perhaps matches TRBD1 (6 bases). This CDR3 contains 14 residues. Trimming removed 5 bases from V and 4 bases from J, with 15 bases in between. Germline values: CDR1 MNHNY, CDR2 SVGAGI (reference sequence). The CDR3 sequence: CASSQIWGQYEQYF. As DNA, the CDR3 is TGTGCCAGCAGTCAAATATGGGGACAATACGAGCAGTACTTC.

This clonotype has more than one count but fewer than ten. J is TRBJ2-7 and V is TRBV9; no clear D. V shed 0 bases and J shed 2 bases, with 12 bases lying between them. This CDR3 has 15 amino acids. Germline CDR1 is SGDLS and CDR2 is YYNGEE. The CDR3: CASSVALGFTYEQYF. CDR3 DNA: TGTGCCAGCAGCGTAGCCCTAGGGTTTACCTACGAGCAGTACTTC.

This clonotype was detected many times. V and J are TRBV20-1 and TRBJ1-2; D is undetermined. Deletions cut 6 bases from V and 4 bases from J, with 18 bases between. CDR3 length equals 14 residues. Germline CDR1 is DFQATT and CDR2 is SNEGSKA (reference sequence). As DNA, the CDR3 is TGCAGTGCCAACTCCCAGGCTCCCCTCTATGGCTACACCTTC. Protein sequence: CSANSQAPLYGYTF.

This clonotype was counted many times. As DNA, the CDR3 is TGTGCCAGCTTACCCAGGGGAGGCTCCTACGAGCAGTACTTC. Translated: CASLPRGGSYEQYF. The chain links TRBV6-2 or TRBV6-3 to TRBJ2-7; D is tentatively TRBD1 or TRBD2 (6 bases each). The germline gives CDR1 MNHEY, CDR2 SVGEGT. This CDR3 region has 14 residues. The V end lost 8 bases, the J end lost 0 bases, and 14 bases lay between the germline ends.

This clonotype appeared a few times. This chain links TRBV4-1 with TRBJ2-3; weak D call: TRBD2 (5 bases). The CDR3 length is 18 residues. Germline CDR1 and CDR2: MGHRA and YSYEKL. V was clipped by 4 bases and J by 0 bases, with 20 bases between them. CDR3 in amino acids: CASSRRPALEKSTDTQYF. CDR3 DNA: TGCGCCAGCAGCCGACGCCCCGCACTAGAGAAGAGCACAGATACGCAGTATTTT.

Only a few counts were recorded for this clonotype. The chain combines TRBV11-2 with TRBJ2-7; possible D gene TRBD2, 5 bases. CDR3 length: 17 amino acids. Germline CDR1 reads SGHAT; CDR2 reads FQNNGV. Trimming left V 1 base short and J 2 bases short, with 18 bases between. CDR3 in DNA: TGTGCCAGCAGCTTAGTTCCGACCGGGATCGTTACCTACGAGCAGTACTTC. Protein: CASSLVPTGIVTYEQYF.

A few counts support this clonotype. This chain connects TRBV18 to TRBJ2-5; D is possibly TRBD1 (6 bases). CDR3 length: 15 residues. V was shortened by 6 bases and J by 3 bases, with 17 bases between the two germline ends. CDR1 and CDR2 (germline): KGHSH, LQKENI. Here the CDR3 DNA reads TGTGCCAGCTCCCAATCCGGGACATTAAAAGAGACCCAGTACTTC. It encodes CASSQSGTLKETQYF.

The chain's CDR3 is CASSPQTEVETQYF. Written as DNA, the CDR3 is TGTGCCAGCTCACCCCAGACAGAGGTGGAGACCCAGTACTTC. The chain couples TRBV18 to TRBJ2-5; D is possibly TRBD1 (5 bases). The CDR3 runs 14 residues. Germline V gives CDR1 KGHSH, CDR2 LQKENI. V was cut by 3 bases and J by 5 bases, with 13 bases left in between.

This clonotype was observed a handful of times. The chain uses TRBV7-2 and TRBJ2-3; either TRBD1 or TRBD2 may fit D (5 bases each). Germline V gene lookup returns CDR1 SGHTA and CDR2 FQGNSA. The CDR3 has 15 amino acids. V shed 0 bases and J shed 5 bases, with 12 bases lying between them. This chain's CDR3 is CASSLAGVTVDTQYF. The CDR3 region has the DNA TGTGCCAGCAGCTTAGCGGGGGTAACAGTAGATACGCAGTATTTT.

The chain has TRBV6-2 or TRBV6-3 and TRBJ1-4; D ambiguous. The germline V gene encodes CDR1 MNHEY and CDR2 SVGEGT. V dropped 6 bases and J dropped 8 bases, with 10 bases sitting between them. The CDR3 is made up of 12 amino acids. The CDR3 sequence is CASSRPSEKLFF. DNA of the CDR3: TGTGCCAGCAGCCGGCCTAGCGAAAAACTGTTTTTT.

The CDR3 nucleotides read TGCAGTGCTAGGTTTCCAGCGGCGGGAACAGATACGCAGTATTTT. Residues: CSARFPAAGTDTQYF. The chain recombines TRBV20-1 with TRBJ2-3, with D possibly TRBD2 on 6 matching bases. Germline V gives CDR1 DFQATT, CDR2 SNEGSKA (reference sequence). Trimming pared 3 bases from V and 3 bases from J, leaving 16 bases between. CDR3 length equals 15 residues.

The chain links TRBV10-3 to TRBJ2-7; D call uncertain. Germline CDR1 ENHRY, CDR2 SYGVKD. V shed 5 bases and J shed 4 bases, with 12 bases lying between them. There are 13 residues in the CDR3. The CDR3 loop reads CAISQQTEYEQYF. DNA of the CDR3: TGTGCCATCAGTCAACAGACTGAATACGAGCAGTACTTC.

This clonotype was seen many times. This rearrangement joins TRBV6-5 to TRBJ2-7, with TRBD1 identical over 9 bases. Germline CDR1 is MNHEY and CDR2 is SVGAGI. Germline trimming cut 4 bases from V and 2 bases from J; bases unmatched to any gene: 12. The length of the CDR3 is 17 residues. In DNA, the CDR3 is TGTGCCAGCAGTTCCAATCGACCGGGACAGGGAGCCTACGAGCAGTACTTC. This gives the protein CASSSNRPGQGAYEQYF.

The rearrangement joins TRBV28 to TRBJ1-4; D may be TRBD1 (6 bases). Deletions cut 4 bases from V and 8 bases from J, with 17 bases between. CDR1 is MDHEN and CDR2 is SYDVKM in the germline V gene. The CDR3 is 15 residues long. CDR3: CASSSSQGSREKLFF. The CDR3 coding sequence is TGTGCCAGCAGTTCCTCACAGGGAAGCCGGGAAAAACTGTTTTTT.

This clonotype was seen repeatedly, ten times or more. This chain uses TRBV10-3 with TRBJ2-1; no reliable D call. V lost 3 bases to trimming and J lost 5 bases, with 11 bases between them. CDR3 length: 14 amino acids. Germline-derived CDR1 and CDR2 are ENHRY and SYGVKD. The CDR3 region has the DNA TGTGCCATCAGTGACTCCCGGGCCCACAATGAGCAGTTCTTC. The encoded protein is CAISDSRAHNEQFF.